The sequence of this T cell receptor (beta chain) was determined in a study of blood T cell repertoires in COVID-19. Study overall: The United States, Italy and Spain were the sources of the acute and convalescent COVID-19 samples. In each case, the material was cDNA or gDNA derived from T cells, B-cell-depleted T cells, or PBMCs.

Original handling: Nucleated cell number was recorded as an estimate derived from reference gene primer amplification. Method: immunoSEQ multiplex PCR; TCRdb's copy keeps in-frame clones and lacks some. The V and J calls and clone size come from that table; D and trimming were worked out from the DNA. The repertoire holds around 170,000 clones, with approximately 88% as singletons. Germline CDR1 is SGHAT and CDR2 is FQNNGV. This CDR3 has 11 amino acids. Deletions cut 11 bases from V and 5 bases from J, with 12 bases between. This clone has just one count. This chain joins TRBV11-2 and TRBJ1-2; D ambiguous. The receptor comes from a woman aged 55-75 years with acute or convalescent COVID-19. Material: peripheral blood. This chain's CDR3 is CAEVGGYGYTF. The CDR3 nucleotides are TGTGCCGAGGTAGGAGGGTATGGCTACACCTTC.